This T cell receptor (beta chain) is from a study of cytomegalovirus exposure and HLA in healthy donors. A word on this clone: The antigen remains undetermined.

This PCR relied on a set of 60 Vbeta primers and 13 Jbeta primers. Libraries were prepared by immunoSEQ multiplex PCR; TCRdb keeps only in-frame clonotypes and omits some of them. The table shows 90,000 to 150,000 clones, with roughly 78% occurring only once. The CDR3 totals 13 residues. Losses at the gene ends were 3 bases for V and 2 bases for J; bases not matched to a gene: 1. Per germline, CDR1 SGHNT and CDR2 YYREEE (reference sequence). Whole-study findings and limits: Highest at DRB1 and lowest at HLA-C, TCR association rates differed among HLA loci in a later analysis. A prior analysis recorded that most TCR beta V segments were productive about 90% or about 30% of the time.

The sample taken for sequencing was PBMCs. This clonotype was obtained from a woman aged 25 to 39 in good health and CMV-seropositive. This rearrangement joins TRBV5-4 to TRBJ1-1; 7 nucleotides match TRBD1. DNA for the CDR3: TGTGCCAGCAGCTGGGACAGTAACACTGAAGCTTTCTTT. Its protein product is CASSWDSNTEAFF.